This T cell receptor (beta chain) was retrieved from a study of metastatic and nonmetastatic thyroid tumors. Prior to thyroid surgery, none of the patients had received any treatment. TCRdb redid the clone calls on the PCR reads using MiXCR. The table records about 15,000 clones, around 4% of them present only once. Trimming took 4 bases from V and 6 from J, leaving 16 bases between them. This CDR3 spans 15 amino acids. CDR1 SGHNT and CDR2 YENEEA come from the germline V gene. This TCR derives from a female donor with papillary thyroid cancer or a benign thyroid nodule (not recorded which). Some clones in this sample may be carry-over from other donors' samples. The rearrangement uses TRBV11-3 and TRBJ2-1, with a tentative D call TRBD2 (6 bases). Sequencing input: tumor tissue. DNA of the CDR3: TGTGCCAGCAGCTCTAGCCCGGGGGTCTCCAATGAGCAGTTCTTC. Protein product: CASSSSPGVSNEQFF.